This TCR beta chain came from a study of blood T cell repertoires in COVID-19. The CDR3 is made up of 15 amino acids. Trimming removed 0 bases from V and 5 bases from J; junction bases left unmatched: 2. Germline V CDR1 and CDR2: SGDLS, YYNGEE. Profiling relied on immunoSEQ multiplex PCR, and the TCRdb table lists in-frame clones only, not all of them. Altogether around 260,000 clones are present, around 87% being singletons, with the ten largest covering about 1.6%. Sequencing was done on a sample of peripheral blood. J is TRBJ2-5 and V is TRBV9, with 12 bases aligning to TRBD1. The source of this sequence is a woman between 40 and 50 years old who had recovered from COVID-19. CDR3 bases: TGTGCCAGCAGCGTAGGAGGGACAGGGGGCGAGACCCAGTACTTC. It translates to CASSVGGTGGETQYF.